These 30 T cell receptor beta chains came from one sample sequenced in a study of cytomegalovirus exposure and HLA in healthy donors. In the PCR, 60 Vbeta and 13 Jbeta primers were used. The table came from immunoSEQ multiplex PCR; TCRdb's copy has only in-frame clones and leaves some out. This sample's clone table lists roughly 76,000 clones. The sequencing input was PBMCs. Receptors were obtained from a female donor in good health and CMV-seropositive.

CDR3 sequence: CASSSQLLAGEAYTQYF. CDR3 DNA sequence: TGTGCCAGCAGCTCTCAATTACTAGCGGGAGAGGCGTATACGCAGTATTTT. The V gene is TRBV7-6, the J gene TRBJ2-3; 11 nucleotides match TRBD2. This CDR3 comprises 17 residues. Germline-derived CDR1 and CDR2 are SGHVS and FNYEAQ. The junction had 13 bases not matched to a gene; V was cut back by 4 bases and J by 7 bases.

The V gene is TRBV4-3, the J gene TRBJ2-7; 7 nucleotides align to TRBD1. Trimming took 0 bases from V and 0 from J; bases not matched to a gene: 2. Germline assignment: CDR1 LGHNA and CDR2 YSLEER. The CDR3 is made up of 15 amino acids. CDR3 bases: TGCGCCAGCAGCCAAGATCCAGGGGGCTCCTACGAGCAGTACTTC. It encodes CASSQDPGGSYEQYF.

V and J are TRBV6-4 and TRBJ2-3; weak D call: TRBD2 (6 bases). Germline values: CDR1 MRHNA, CDR2 SNTAGT. This CDR3 spans 14 amino acids. Deletions cut 10 bases from V and 0 bases from J, with 14 bases between. In DNA, the CDR3 is TGTGCCACCGCGGAGGGGCCTAGCACAGATACGCAGTATTTT. It yields the protein CATAEGPSTDTQYF.

V is TRBV5-1 and J is TRBJ2-1; 9 nucleotides align to TRBD1. The CDR3 consists of 15 residues. The germline CDR1 and CDR2 sequences are SGHRS and YFSETQ. The V gene end was trimmed by 4 bases and the J gene end by 3 bases; junction bases not matched to a gene: 5. CDR3 loop: CASSAGQGGYNEQFF. Here the CDR3 DNA reads TGCGCCAGCAGCGCGGGACAGGGTGGCTACAATGAGCAGTTCTTC. Full variable domain (outside the CDR3, taken from reference TRBV5-1 and TRBJ2-1): KAGVTQTPRYLIKTRGQQVTLSCSPISGHRSVSWYQQTPGQGLQFLFEYFSETQRNKGNFPGRFSGRQFSNSRSEMNVSTLELGDSALYLCASSAGQGGYNEQFFGPGTRLTVL.

This sequence joins TRBV19 and TRBJ1-1; 8 bases match TRBD1. The length of the CDR3 is 15 residues. From germline, CDR1 is LNHDA and CDR2 SQIVND (reference sequence). V was pared by 1 base and J by 4 bases, with 5 bases of the junction left unmatched. CDR3 in amino acids: CASSIGGQGATEAFF. For the CDR3, the DNA is TGTGCCAGTAGTATAGGAGGGCAGGGGGCCACTGAAGCTTTCTTT.

This chain connects TRBV30 to TRBJ1-1; a weak D match, TRBD1 (5 bases). The CDR3 consists of 13 residues. Trimming removed 3 bases at V and 5 bases at J, with 13 bases between. Germline V gene lookup returns CDR1 GTSNPN and CDR2 SVGIG (reference sequence). CDR3 bases: TGTGCCTGGAGGGGGGGGGACTGGACTGAAGCTTTCTTT. Translating it yields CAWRGGDWTEAFF.

The V gene is TRBV7-6, the J gene TRBJ2-3; 13 bases are a match to TRBD2. Germline CDR1 is SGHVS and CDR2 is FNYEAQ. This CDR3 is built from 15 residues. V shed 4 bases and J 3 bases; nucleotides not matched to a gene: 1. CDR3 nucleotides: TGTGCCAGCAGCTCACTAGCGGGAGGGACAGATACGCAGTATTTT. This translates into CASSSLAGGTDTQYF.

The V gene is TRBV19, the J gene TRBJ1-1; TRBD1 aligns across 9 bases. This CDR3 has 15 residues. The V gene end was trimmed by 2 bases and the J gene end by 4 bases; junction bases not matched to a gene: 5. CDR1 and CDR2 from the germline V gene are LNHDA and SQIVND (reference sequence). The CDR3 sequence is CASSITGGGSTEAFF. Written as DNA, the CDR3 is TGTGCCAGTAGTATAACAGGGGGCGGTAGCACTGAAGCTTTCTTT.

The V call is TRBV27, the J call TRBJ2-3, with D tentatively TRBD2 (6 bases). The V gene lost 4 bases and the J gene lost 2 bases, with 16 bases spanning the gap. CDR1 and CDR2 from the germline V gene are MNHEY and SMNVEV (reference sequence). The CDR3 loop spans 16 amino acids. The CDR3 nucleotides are TGTGCCAGCAGTTCCTACGGTGGAGGGAACACAGATACGCAGTATTTT. It codes for CASSSYGGGNTDTQYF.

CDR3 nucleotide sequence: TGCGCCAGCAGCCCCCCGGGGCACAGGGGAGATACTGAAGCTTTCTTT. As protein: CASSPPGHRGDTEAFF. This chain uses TRBV5-1 with TRBJ1-1; 7 bases agree with TRBD1. The CDR3 loop spans 16 amino acids. Germline trimming cut 4 bases from V and 5 bases from J; bases unmatched to any gene: 14. Germline CDR1 SGHRS, CDR2 YFSETQ. The whole variable domain, filled in from reference TRBV5-1 and TRBJ1-1, reads KAGVTQTPRYLIKTRGQQVTLSCSPISGHRSVSWYQQTPGQGLQFLFEYFSETQRNKGNFPGRFSGRQFSNSRSEMNVSTLELGDSALYLCASSPPGHRGDTEAFFGQGTRLTVV.

The chain uses TRBV28 and TRBJ1-4; TRBD1 aligns across 10 bases. V trimming: 4 bases; J trimming: 5 bases; junction bases outside the gene matches: 4. Germline assignment: CDR1 MDHEN and CDR2 SYDVKM. There are 15 residues in the CDR3. In nucleotides, the CDR3 is TGTGCCAGCAGTTCAGGACAGGGGGGGAATGAAAAACTGTTTTTT. It translates to CASSSGQGGNEKLFF.

The chain employs TRBV5-8 and TRBJ2-7; D remains unclear. The CDR3 runs 15 residues. Trimming pared 1 base from V and 1 base from J, leaving 12 bases between. Germline loops: CDR1 SGHTS, CDR2 YDEGEE. In DNA, the CDR3 is TGTGCCAGCAGCTTGTCGGTGTACAGTTCCTACGAGCAGTACTTC. Amino acids: CASSLSVYSSYEQYF.

The chain carries TRBV4-3 and TRBJ1-1; weak D call: TRBD1 (5 bases). Per the germline V gene, CDR1 is LGHNA and CDR2 is YSLEER. This CDR3 region has 14 residues. The V gene lost 4 bases and the J gene lost 3 bases, with 12 bases spanning the gap. The CDR3 loop reads CASSLGWGDTEAFF. As DNA, the CDR3 is TGCGCCAGCAGCCTGGGGTGGGGCGACACTGAAGCTTTCTTT.

V and J are TRBV30 and TRBJ1-1; possibly TRBD1 for D (6 bases). Trimming removed 0 bases at V and 3 bases at J, with 8 bases between. The CDR3 totals 13 residues. Germline CDR1 reads GTSNPN; CDR2 reads SVGIG (reference sequence). CDR3 loop: CAWSVAGDTEAFF. CDR3 DNA sequence: TGTGCCTGGAGTGTCGCAGGGGACACTGAAGCTTTCTTT.

The chain links TRBV4-1 to TRBJ2-5, with 7 bases identical to TRBD1. The CDR3 consists of 16 residues. Germline V gene lookup returns CDR1 MGHRA and CDR2 YSYEKL. Trimming at V came to 3 bases and at J to 0 bases, leaving 7 bases not matched to a gene. The CDR3 region has the DNA TGCGCCAGCAGCCAGGAGACAGGGACGTACCAAGAGACCCAGTACTTC. As protein: CASSQETGTYQETQYF.

The rearrangement uses TRBV28 and TRBJ2-3, with TRBD2 identical over 11 bases. V shed 8 bases and J 2 bases; nucleotides not matched to a gene: 9. Germline V CDR1 and CDR2: MDHEN, SYDVKM. This CDR3 has 16 amino acids. The CDR3 sequence is CASPDGTSGITDTQYF. CDR3 DNA: TGTGCCAGCCCAGACGGGACTAGCGGTATCACAGATACGCAGTATTTT.

The chain carries TRBV28 and TRBJ1-2, with a weak D call TRBD1 (6 bases). In germline, CDR1 is MDHEN, CDR2 SYDVKM. V gave up 3 bases and J gave up 6 bases, with 14 bases separating them. The CDR3 totals 14 residues. The CDR3 bases are TGTGCCAGCAGTTTTCGACAGGAGAGAGATGGCTACACCTTC. It encodes CASSFRQERDGYTF.

This chain uses TRBV7-2 with TRBJ2-7; the D is unclear. V was shortened by 0 bases and J by 4 bases, with 7 bases between the two germline ends. There are 13 residues in the CDR3. Germline CDR1 SGHTA, CDR2 FQGNSA. The DNA of the CDR3 is TGTGCCAGCAGCTTAGCTCGCAGGTACGAGCAGTACTTC. It translates to CASSLARRYEQYF.

The gene calls are TRBV28 and TRBJ2-7; D remains unclear. The CDR3 extends over 12 amino acids. V lost 4 bases and J lost 0, with 4 bases in between. Germline CDR1 reads MDHEN; CDR2 reads SYDVKM. This chain's CDR3 is CASSSSSYEQYF. The CDR3 DNA reads as TGTGCCAGCAGTTCCTCCTCCTACGAGCAGTACTTC.

The chain has TRBV4-3 and TRBJ2-6; D might be TRBD1 (6 bases). Trimming cost V 0 bases and J 4 bases, with 16 bases left between them. Germline V gene data show CDR1 as LGHNA and CDR2 as YSLEER. The CDR3 has 18 residues. CDR3 nucleotides: TGCGCCAGCAGCCAAGAAGTGGGGGCCGGTTCCGGGGCCAACGTCCTGACTTTC. Translating gives CASSQEVGAGSGANVLTF.

This sequence joins TRBV6-5 and TRBJ1-1, with D uncertain. The V gene's germline CDR1 is MNHEY and CDR2 SVGAGI. V gave up 2 bases and J gave up 6 bases, with 13 bases separating them. The CDR3 covers 14 residues. The CDR3 reads CASSYMGESAEAFF. CDR3 nucleotide sequence: TGTGCCAGCAGTTACATGGGCGAGTCGGCTGAAGCTTTCTTT.

The chain recombines TRBV28 with TRBJ2-2, with D possibly being TRBD2 (6 bases). The CDR3 runs to 15 residues. Germline V CDR1 and CDR2: MDHEN, SYDVKM. The V end lost 5 bases, the J end lost 6 bases, and 16 bases lay between the germline ends. CDR3 region: CASSTPLGGAGELFF. The CDR3 bases are TGTGCCAGCAGTACACCACTCGGGGGTGCCGGGGAGCTGTTTTTT.

This CDR3 reads CASSSRTTTNEKLFF. CDR3 sequence (DNA): TGCGCCAGCAGCTCACGGACAACAACTAATGAAAAACTGTTTTTT. The chain carries TRBV4-3 and TRBJ1-4; tentative D call: TRBD1 (5 bases). Germline V lookup: CDR1 LGHNA, CDR2 YSLEER. The CDR3 is 15 amino acids. V lost 5 bases, J lost 0 bases, and 10 bases lay in between.

J is TRBJ2-7 and V is TRBV18; 11 positions match TRBD2. CDR3 length: 18 amino acids. Trimming removed 3 bases from V and 5 bases from J; junction bases left unmatched: 15. Germline V gives CDR1 KGHSH, CDR2 LQKENI. This chain's CDR3 is CASSPVSNPGLADNEQYF. The CDR3, as DNA: TGTGCCAGCTCACCGGTTAGTAACCCGGGACTAGCGGATAACGAGCAGTACTTC. The whole variable domain, filled in from reference TRBV18 and TRBJ2-7, reads NAGVMQNPRHLVRRRGQEARLRCSPMKGHSHVYWYRQLPEEGLKFMVYLQKENIIDESGMPKERFSAEFPKEGPSILRIQQVVRGDSAAYFCASSPVSNPGLADNEQYFGPGTRLTVT.

V is TRBV4-1 and J is TRBJ1-4, with 7 bases fitting TRBD1. J gave up 13 bases and V 4 bases, and 6 bases lay outside the gene matches. There are 12 residues in the CDR3. From germline, CDR1 is MGHRA and CDR2 YSYEKL. CDR3 nucleotide sequence: TGCGCCAGCAGCCCGTCGGGACAGACACTGTTTTTT. Protein product: CASSPSGQTLFF.

The genes are TRBV15 and TRBJ1-5; 9 positions match TRBD1. CDR1 is LNHNV and CDR2 is YYDKDF in the germline V gene (reference sequence). The CDR3 length is 14 residues. Trimming removed 5 bases from V and 7 bases from J; junction bases left unmatched: 6. The CDR3 DNA follows: TGTGCCACCAGCGTAGACAGGGGGAACCAGCCCCAGCATTTT. Its translation is CATSVDRGNQPQHF.

This chain connects TRBV30 to TRBJ2-7, with D maybe TRBD2 (6 bases). V gave up 2 bases and J gave up 1 base, with 12 bases separating them. The CDR3 is 14 amino acids. The germline gives CDR1 GTSNPN, CDR2 SVGIG (reference sequence). CDR3 sequence reads: CAWSLGGASYEQYF. In DNA form, the CDR3 reads TGTGCCTGGAGTTTGGGAGGCGCATCCTACGAGCAGTACTTC.

This rearrangement joins TRBV15 to TRBJ2-7, with a weak D call TRBD1 (6 bases). This CDR3 contains 14 residues. Looked up from germline, CDR1 is LNHNV and CDR2 is YYDKDF (reference sequence). V gave up 1 base and J gave up 2 bases, with 9 bases separating them. The CDR3 reads CATSRGTGPYEQYF. In DNA, the CDR3 is TGTGCCACCAGCAGAGGAACAGGGCCCTACGAGCAGTACTTC.

The chain uses TRBV6-6 and TRBJ2-3; perhaps TRBD2 as D (7 bases). CDR3 length equals 15 residues. Germline CDR1 is MNHNY and CDR2 is SVGAGI (reference sequence). The V and J ends lost 8 bases and 3 bases respectively, with 18 bases between them. The CDR3: CASEGVAGATDTQYF. The CDR3 DNA reads TGTGCCAGCGAGGGCGTGGCGGGGGCTACAGATACGCAGTATTTT.

The genes are TRBV18 and TRBJ1-1, with TRBD1 matching over 8 bases. V shed 0 bases and J 8 bases; nucleotides not matched to a gene: 5. Germline V lookup: CDR1 KGHSH, CDR2 LQKENI. The CDR3 has 14 residues. The DNA of the CDR3 is TGTGCCAGCTCACCACCCGACAGGGGCGGGGAAGCTTTCTTT. This translates into CASSPPDRGGEAFF.